Each of the 21 T cell receptor beta chains below was sequenced from the same sample in a study of blood T cell repertoires in COVID-19. TCRdb's copy holds only in-frame clones and misses some; the assay was immunoSEQ multiplex PCR. The sample includes 80,000 or so clones, 65% to 90% seen only once; the top ten take 8.5% to 10%. The sample taken for sequencing was peripheral blood. The receptors originated from a man aged 45 to 65 with COVID-19, enrolled during active disease.

A few counts support this clone. This rearrangement joins TRBV10-2 to TRBJ1-2, with 7 positions matching TRBD1. V lost 6 bases, J lost 1 base, and 2 bases stayed unmatched. Germline values: CDR1 WSHSY, CDR2 SAAADI. CDR3 size: 13 residues. The CDR3 DNA follows: TGCGCCAGCAGAGGGGGCTTTAACTATGGCTACACCTTC. Translated, it gives CASRGGFNYGYTF.

V usage is TRBV9 and J usage is TRBJ1-2; D unclear. With 1 base removed from V and 6 bases from J, the gap between germline ends came to 16 bases. Germline CDR1 reads SGDLS; CDR2 reads YYNGEE. The CDR3 has 15 amino acids. Here the CDR3 reads CASSVQATKSDGYTF. DNA for the CDR3: TGTGCCAGCAGCGTACAGGCCACCAAGAGTGATGGCTACACCTTC.

The chain is built from TRBV18 and TRBJ2-3, with 13 bases aligning to TRBD2. The V gene end was trimmed by 3 bases and the J gene end by 6 bases; junction bases not matched to a gene: 9. This CDR3 comprises 17 residues. Looked up from germline, CDR1 is KGHSH and CDR2 is LQKENI. The chain's CDR3 is CASSPPGLAGVSDTQYF. The DNA of the CDR3 is TGTGCCAGCTCACCGCCTGGACTAGCGGGAGTGTCGGATACGCAGTATTTT. Together with reference TRBV18 and TRBJ2-3, the CDR3 gives the full variable domain: NAGVMQNPRHLVRRRGQEARLRCSPMKGHSHVYWYRQLPEEGLKFMVYLQKENIIDESGMPKERFSAEFPKEGPSILRIQQVVRGDSAAYFCASSPPGLAGVSDTQYFGPGTRLTVL.

This rearrangement joins TRBV10-3 to TRBJ2-6; TRBD1 might be the D (5 bases). The germline V gene encodes CDR1 ENHRY and CDR2 SYGVKD. V lost 5 bases to trimming and J lost 3 bases, with 11 bases between them. This CDR3 is 15 amino acids long. The chain's CDR3 is CAISTGFSGANVLTF. The CDR3 DNA reads TGTGCCATCAGTACAGGTTTTAGTGGGGCCAACGTCCTGACTTTC.

J is TRBJ1-2 and V is TRBV4-1; D ambiguous. Between the trimmed V and J ends, which lost 1 base and 0 bases, there was a span of 15 bases. CDR3 length: 17 residues. Germline V lookup: CDR1 MGHRA, CDR2 YSYEKL. The CDR3 reads CASSQGAFDTANYGYTF. CDR3 DNA: TGCGCCAGCAGCCAAGGGGCCTTTGACACCGCTAACTATGGCTACACCTTC.

The chain uses TRBV13 and TRBJ2-1; the match to TRBD1 covers 9 bases. V shed 6 bases, J shed 3 bases, and the junction held 6 bases outside the gene matches. The CDR3 covers 15 residues. Germline lookup yields CDR1 PRHDT and CDR2 FYEKMQ (reference sequence). The DNA of the CDR3 is TGTGCCAGCAGTCCCGGGACAGGGAACTACAATGAGCAGTTCTTC. Translation: CASSPGTGNYNEQFF.

The rearrangement joins TRBV29-1 to TRBJ2-7, with 12 bases aligning to TRBD1. The CDR3 is 16 amino acids. Trimming removed 4 bases from V and 6 bases from J; junction bases left unmatched: 13. In germline, CDR1 is SQVTM, CDR2 ANQGSEA. The CDR3, as DNA: TGCAGCGTTGCAGTAGGGGACAGGGGGCGCTGGGGCGAGCAGTACTTC. This gives the protein CSVAVGDRGRWGEQYF.

The chain joins TRBV5-1 to TRBJ1-1; no clear D gene. The CDR3 totals 14 residues. Germline V gives CDR1 SGHRS, CDR2 YFSETQ. With 1 base removed from V and 4 bases from J, the gap between germline ends came to 11 bases. The CDR3 loop is CASSLPDGSTEAFF. Written as DNA, the CDR3 is TGCGCCAGCAGCTTGCCGGACGGGAGCACTGAAGCTTTCTTT.

For the CDR3, the DNA is TGTGCCAGCAGCTTGAGGCAGGGGGTTAACACCGGGGAGCTGTTTTTT. This gives the protein CASSLRQGVNTGELFF. This chain joins TRBV5-5 and TRBJ2-2; 7 nucleotides line up with TRBD1. The CDR3 length is 16 residues. From germline, CDR1 is SGHKS and CDR2 YYEKEE (reference sequence). Trimming removed 1 base from V and 2 bases from J; junction bases left unmatched: 5. The whole variable domain, remainder taken from reference TRBV5-5 and TRBJ2-2, is DAGVTQSPTHLIKTRGQQVTLRCSPISGHKSVSWYQQVLGQGPQFIFQYYEKEERGRGNFPDRFSARQFPNYSSELNVNALLLGDSALYLCASSLRQGVNTGELFFGEGSRLTVL.

The rearrangement links TRBV9 to TRBJ2-7; the D is unclear. Per germline, CDR1 SGDLS and CDR2 YYNGEE. V was clipped by 0 bases and J by 3 bases, with 10 bases between them. The CDR3 is made up of 14 amino acids. CDR3 region: CASSVDVGFYEQYF. As DNA, the CDR3 is TGTGCCAGCAGCGTAGATGTCGGTTTCTACGAGCAGTACTTC. The full variable domain, rest sourced from reference TRBV9 and TRBJ2-7, is DSGVTQTPKHLITATGQRVTLRCSPRSGDLSVYWYQQSLDQGLQFLIQYYNGEERAKGNILERFSAQQFPDLHSELNLSSLELGDSALYFCASSVDVGFYEQYFGPGTRLTVT.

The rearrangement joins TRBV6-6 to TRBJ1-2, with 8 bases fitting TRBD1. Trimming took 5 bases from V and 5 from J; bases not matched to a gene: 7. Germline assignment: CDR1 MNHNY and CDR2 SVGAGI (reference sequence). CDR3 length equals 14 residues. CDR3 in amino acids: CASSPGTGVYGYTF. The CDR3 region has the DNA TGTGCCAGCAGTCCCGGGACAGGTGTTTATGGCTACACCTTC.

The chain is built from TRBV6-2 or TRBV6-3 and TRBJ1-1; 8 bases align to TRBD1. V lost 5 bases to trimming and J lost 7 bases; unmatched junction nucleotides: 9. CDR3 length: 14 residues. Germline V gene lookup returns CDR1 MNHEY and CDR2 SVGEGT. The chain's CDR3 is CASSNRTGSGEAFF. The DNA of the CDR3 is TGTGCCAGCAGTAACCGGACAGGGTCCGGTGAAGCTTTCTTT.

The chain is built from TRBV5-1 and TRBJ1-1; TRBD1 might be the D (5 bases). The V end lost 4 bases, the J end lost 4 bases, and 14 bases lay between the germline ends. This CDR3 is 14 amino acids long. In germline, CDR1 is SGHRS, CDR2 YFSETQ. The CDR3 DNA follows: TGCGCCAGCAGCCCTAGGGCAGGGCTCACTGAAGCTTTCTTT. Translation gives CASSPRAGLTEAFF.

In DNA form, the CDR3 reads TGTGCCAGCTTTACAACAGGGGCTGGAAACACCATATATTTT. It yields the protein CASFTTGAGNTIYF. This chain links TRBV6-5 with TRBJ1-3; 7 bases are a match to TRBD1. Germline V CDR1 and CDR2: MNHEY, SVGAGI. The trim removed 8 bases at V and 2 bases at J, leaving 6 bases unmatched. This CDR3 is 14 amino acids long.

The chain uses TRBV20-1 and TRBJ2-1; D gene uncertain. Trimming pared 5 bases from V and 9 bases from J, leaving 11 bases between. Germline V gene sequence: CDR1 DFQATT, CDR2 SNEGSKA (reference sequence). The CDR3 has 11 residues. The CDR3 bases are TGCAGTGCTCCAGACATCGGTGAGCAGTTCTTC. Protein: CSAPDIGEQFF.

The J gene is TRBJ2-5, the V gene TRBV28, with a weak D call TRBD1 (6 bases). CDR3 length: 15 amino acids. In germline, CDR1 is MDHEN, CDR2 SYDVKM. With 5 bases removed from V and 5 bases from J, the gap between germline ends came to 18 bases. CDR3 protein: CASSPLGGGSETQYF. The CDR3 region has the DNA TGTGCCAGCAGTCCATTAGGGGGTGGGTCGGAGACCCAGTACTTC. Full variable domain (rest looked up from reference TRBV28 and TRBJ2-5): DVKVTQSSRYLVKRTGEKVFLECVQDMDHENMFWYRQDPGLGLRLIYFSYDVKMKEKGDIPEGYSVSREKKERFSLILESASTNQTSMYLCASSPLGGGSETQYFGPGTRLLVL.

The genes are TRBV28 and TRBJ2-7; D remains unclear. This CDR3 comprises 11 residues. Germline CDR1 and CDR2: MDHEN and SYDVKM. CDR3 residues: CGSGALYEQYF. The CDR3, as DNA: TGTGGGTCTGGAGCACTGTACGAGCAGTACTTC.

The chain combines TRBV2 with TRBJ1-1; 7 positions match TRBD1. Trimming at V came to 6 bases and at J to 1 base, leaving 5 bases not matched to a gene. This CDR3 has 14 residues. From germline, CDR1 is SNHLY and CDR2 FYNNEI. The CDR3: CASRTTGRNTEAFF. For the CDR3, the DNA is TGTGCCAGCAGGACGACAGGGCGGAACACTGAAGCTTTCTTT.

V and J are TRBV10-1 and TRBJ1-4, with a weak D call TRBD1 (6 bases). The germline V and J ends were trimmed by 5 bases and 8 bases, with 15 bases remaining between them. The CDR3 has 14 amino acids. The V gene's germline CDR1 is WNHNN and CDR2 SYGVQD (reference sequence). CDR3 nucleotides: TGCGCCAGCAGTTACAGGGTGATTAGGGAAAAACTGTTTTTT. Residues: CASSYRVIREKLFF.

The chain uses TRBV2 and TRBJ1-5; TRBD1 agrees at 7 bases. J was trimmed by 4 bases and V by 8 bases; bases with no gene match: 8. There are 14 residues in the CDR3. Germline V gene data show CDR1 as SNHLY and CDR2 as FYNNEI. CDR3 sequence: CASGVGDRNQPQHF. CDR3 DNA: TGTGCCAGCGGGGTGGGGGACAGAAATCAGCCCCAGCATTTT.

The J gene is TRBJ1-1, the V gene TRBV6-5, with D hard to call. Per the germline V gene, CDR1 is MNHEY and CDR2 is SVGAGI. The CDR3 consists of 14 residues. The ends were cut back, 0 bases at V and 0 bases at J, with 5 bases in the middle. The DNA for the CDR3 is TGTGCCAGCAGTTACTCACAGCTGAACACTGAAGCTTTCTTT. Translation gives CASSYSQLNTEAFF.